This is a list of T cell receptor beta chains from one sample in a study of response to subunit inactivated influenza vaccine. In TCRdb, the RT-PCR reads were re-called with MiXCR into one record per CDR3 protein. The sample holds over 750,000 distinct CDR3 sequences, roughly 20% seen once. The sequenced sample was PBMCs from blood, obtained around 5 days after vaccination. These receptors originate from a man in his forties or fifties who received an inactivated influenza vaccine. The conserved cysteine and the conserved F or W are not part of the CDR3 here.

TRBJ2-3 TRBV10-3 AISRLAGTDTQY
TRBJ2-5 TRBV7-9 ASSGQTQY
TRBJ2-7 TRBV6-5 ASSYARHAYEQY
TRBJ1-6 TRBV10-3 AIRTDNNSPLH
TRBJ2-5 TRBV10-3 AISEAIGEGTQY
TRBJ2-5 TRBV28 ASSSTGGIETQY
TRBJ2-7 TRBV7-8 ASSLSQGGYEQY
TRBJ2-7 TRBV5-6 ASRGNVYGARKEQY
TRBJ2-5 TRBV4-1 ASSQDGGQGPQETQY
TRBJ2-7 TRBV12-3/TRBV12-4 ASSSRTSGVSYEQY
TRBJ2-1 TRBV20-1 SAGIAGGADEQF
TRBJ2-1 TRBV7-2 ASKTGGEQF
TRBJ1-2 TRBV29-1 SARVPGAGNYGYT
TRBJ2-5 TRBV11-2 ASSLGRLAGHQETQY
TRBJ2-7 TRBV11-2 ASSLVGATYEQY
TRBJ2-7 TRBV20-1 SARDPDRVYEQY
TRBJ2-2 TRBV10-3 ATAYREAYTGELF
TRBJ2-3 TRBV7-6 ASSLRRASGGTQY
TRBJ1-1 TRBV12-3/TRBV12-4 ASSDRVGTEAF
TRBJ2-7 TRBV7-8 ASSLVDLTYEQY
TRBJ2-3 TRBV29-1 SGGGTGITDTQY
TRBJ2-2 TRBV10-3 AIGRTGELF
TRBJ2-1 TRBV6-1 ASKLDGIIYNEQF
TRBJ1-1 TRBV6-5 ASSYSEGMNTEAF
TRBJ2-7 TRBV6-1 ASKHPPDTFYEQY
TRBJ1-2 TRBV6-1 ASSPGTLTLYGYT
TRBJ2-3 TRBV10-1 ASSDLGTSGGADTQY
TRBJ2-7 TRBV6-1 ASSRLTSGGTPYEQY
TRBJ2-3 TRBV29-1 SVVGTSGADTQY
TRBJ2-7 TRBV5-1 ASSYQSSGLGHEQY
TRBJ1-2 TRBV7-9 ASSTPGQGNYGYT
TRBJ1-2 TRBV12-3/TRBV12-4 ASSVRPENYGYT
TRBJ2-7 TRBV10-3 AISESGERNSYEQY
TRBJ1-3 TRBV29-1 SVDYRQGNTIY
TRBJ1-2 TRBV24-1 ATSDLRVGYT
TRBJ2-3 TRBV18 ASSPSAGRADTQY
TRBJ2-7 TRBV5-1 ASSLEGGSRQY
TRBJ1-1 TRBV6-2/TRBV6-3 ASSYLTEAF
TRBJ2-1 TRBV2 ALSTSGGAGTSYNEQF
TRBJ2-3 TRBV18 ASSPNTGSTDTQY
TRBJ2-7 TRBV4-2 ASSQSRLRSYEQY
TRBJ1-2 TRBV25-1 ASRTRGYGYT
TRBJ2-5 TRBV20-1 SARRDTEETQY
TRBJ2-1 TRBV7-9 ASFGTSGGPMYNEQF
TRBJ2-5 TRBV5-5 ASSPHGGLEY
TRBJ1-1 TRBV6-5 ASSYRGGEAF
TRBJ2-3 TRBV5-1 ASRLSLAGATDTQY
TRBJ2-3 TRBV30 AWGQAGTQY
TRBJ1-4 TRBV7-9 ASSLLGQTEKLF
TRBJ2-7 TRBV2 ASSRDLAVTYEQY
TRBJ2-1 TRBV9 ASSVGVAGLHYNEQF
TRBJ1-4 TRBV25-1 ASRGDRGRGEKLF